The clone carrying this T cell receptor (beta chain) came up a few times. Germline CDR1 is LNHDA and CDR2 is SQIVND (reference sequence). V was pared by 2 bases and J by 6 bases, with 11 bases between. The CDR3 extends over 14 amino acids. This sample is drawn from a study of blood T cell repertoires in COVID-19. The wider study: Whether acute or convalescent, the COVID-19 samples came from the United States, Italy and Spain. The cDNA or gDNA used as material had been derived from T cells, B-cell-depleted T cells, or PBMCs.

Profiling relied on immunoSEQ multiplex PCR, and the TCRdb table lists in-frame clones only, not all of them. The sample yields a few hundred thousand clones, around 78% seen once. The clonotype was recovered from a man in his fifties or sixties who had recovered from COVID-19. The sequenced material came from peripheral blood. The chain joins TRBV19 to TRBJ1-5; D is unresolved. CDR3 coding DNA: TGTGCCAGTAGTATATGGGGAGAGGGTCAGCCCCAGCATTTT. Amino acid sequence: CASSIWGEGQPQHF.